The clone carrying this TCR beta chain was found a few times. Some clones are missing from TCRdb's copy, which holds only in-frame ones; the method was immunoSEQ multiplex PCR. The data contain some 400,000 clones, around 92% of them singletons. V lost 7 bases and J lost 8; bases outside the gene matches: 11. The CDR3 spans 15 residues. The germline CDR1 and CDR2 sequences are LNHDA and SQIVND (reference sequence). Participants' reported clinical history set cohort assignment. This entry is derived from a study of blood T cell repertoires in COVID-19. In the study overall: PBMCs, B-cell-depleted T cells, or T cells were the source of the cDNA or gDNA that made up the material.

Material for sequencing was PBMCs or T cells enriched from blood (not recorded which). This chain links TRBV19 with TRBJ1-6; 7 bases match TRBD1. This TCR was recovered from a woman aged 25 to 39 who had recovered from COVID-19. CDR3 DNA: TGTGCCAGTACCTTAGGGGGCGGGACGCATTCACCCCTCCACTTT. Translation gives CASTLGGGTHSPLHF.